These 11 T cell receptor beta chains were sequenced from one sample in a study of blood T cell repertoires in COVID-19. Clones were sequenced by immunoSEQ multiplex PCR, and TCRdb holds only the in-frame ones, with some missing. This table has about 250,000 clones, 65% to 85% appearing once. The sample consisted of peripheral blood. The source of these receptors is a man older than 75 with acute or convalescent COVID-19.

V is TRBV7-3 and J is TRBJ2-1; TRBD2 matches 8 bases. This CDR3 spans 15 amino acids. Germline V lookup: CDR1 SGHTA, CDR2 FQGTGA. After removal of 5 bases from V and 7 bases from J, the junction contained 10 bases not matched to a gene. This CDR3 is CASSPTSGSRNEQFF. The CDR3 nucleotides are TGTGCCAGCAGCCCCACAAGCGGGAGTAGGAATGAGCAGTTCTTC.

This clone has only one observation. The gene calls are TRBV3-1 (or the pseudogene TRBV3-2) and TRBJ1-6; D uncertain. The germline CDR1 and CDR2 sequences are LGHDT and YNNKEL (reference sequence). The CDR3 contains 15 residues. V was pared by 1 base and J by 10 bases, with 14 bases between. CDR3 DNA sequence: TGTGCCAGCAGCCAAGGCGCCGGGGTTAGGTCACCCCTCCACTTT. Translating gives CASSQGAGVRSPLHF.

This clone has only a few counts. The CDR3, as DNA: TGTGCCTGGAGAGGGGCCGTTGACACCGGGGAGCTGTTTTTT. Protein product: CAWRGAVDTGELFF. The gene calls are TRBV30 and TRBJ2-2; D might be TRBD1 (5 bases). Germline V CDR1 and CDR2: GTSNPN, SVGIG (reference sequence). The CDR3 is 14 residues long. Trimming took 3 bases from V and 3 from J, leaving 11 bases between them.

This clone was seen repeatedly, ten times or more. This CDR3 is CASSQDSFQVSPQETQYF. The DNA of the CDR3 is TGTGCCAGCAGCCAAGATTCGTTTCAGGTGTCTCCGCAGGAGACCCAGTACTTC. The V gene is TRBV3-1 (or the pseudogene TRBV3-2), the J gene TRBJ2-5; D call uncertain. The CDR3 covers 18 residues. Germline V gives CDR1 LGHDT, CDR2 YNNKEL (reference sequence). The V end lost 0 bases, the J end lost 5 bases, and 22 bases lay between the germline ends.

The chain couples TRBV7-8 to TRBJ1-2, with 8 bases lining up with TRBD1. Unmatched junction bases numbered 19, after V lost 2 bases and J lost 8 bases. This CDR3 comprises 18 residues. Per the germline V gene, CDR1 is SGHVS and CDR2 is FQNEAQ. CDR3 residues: CASSLLWTGSRVLDGYTF. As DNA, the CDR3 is TGTGCCAGCAGCTTATTATGGACAGGGTCCCGAGTGCTGGACGGCTACACCTTC.

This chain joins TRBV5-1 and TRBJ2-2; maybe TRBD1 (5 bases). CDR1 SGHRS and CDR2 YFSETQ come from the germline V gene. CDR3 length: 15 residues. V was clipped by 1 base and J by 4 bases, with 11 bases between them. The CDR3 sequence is CASSLPGPVTGELFF. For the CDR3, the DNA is TGCGCCAGCAGCTTGCCAGGGCCGGTCACCGGGGAGCTGTTTTTT.

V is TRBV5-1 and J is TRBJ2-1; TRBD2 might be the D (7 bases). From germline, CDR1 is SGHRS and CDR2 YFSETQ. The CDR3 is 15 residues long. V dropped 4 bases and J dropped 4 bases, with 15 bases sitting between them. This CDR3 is CASSLARGGYNEQFF. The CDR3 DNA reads TGCGCCAGCAGCCTCGCAAGGGGGGGGTACAATGAGCAGTTCTTC.

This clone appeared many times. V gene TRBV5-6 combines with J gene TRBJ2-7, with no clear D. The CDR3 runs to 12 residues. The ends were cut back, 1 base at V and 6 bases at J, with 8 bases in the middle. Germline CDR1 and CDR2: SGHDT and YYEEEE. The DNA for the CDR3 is TGTGCCAGCAGCTTGTTGGCAGGCGAGCAGTACTTC. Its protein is CASSLLAGEQYF.

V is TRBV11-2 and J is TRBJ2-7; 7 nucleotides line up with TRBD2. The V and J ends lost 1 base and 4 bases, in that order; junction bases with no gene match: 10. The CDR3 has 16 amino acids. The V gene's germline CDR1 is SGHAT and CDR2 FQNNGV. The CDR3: CASSLVAGVPLYEQYF. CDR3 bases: TGTGCCAGCAGCTTAGTTGCGGGAGTGCCGCTTTACGAGCAGTACTTC.

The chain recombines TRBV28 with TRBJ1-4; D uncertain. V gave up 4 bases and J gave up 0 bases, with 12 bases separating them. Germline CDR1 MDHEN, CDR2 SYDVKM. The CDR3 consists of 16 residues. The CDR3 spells CASSSFGAATNEKLFF. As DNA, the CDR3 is TGTGCCAGCAGTTCTTTCGGTGCTGCAACTAATGAAAAACTGTTTTTT.

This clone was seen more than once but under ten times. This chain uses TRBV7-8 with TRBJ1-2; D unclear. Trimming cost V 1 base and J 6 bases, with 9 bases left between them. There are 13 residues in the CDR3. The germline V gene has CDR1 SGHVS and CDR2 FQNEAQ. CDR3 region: CASSLDRSHGYTF. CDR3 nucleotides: TGTGCCAGCAGCTTAGACCGGAGTCATGGCTACACCTTC.